This entry describes one TCR beta chain. Source study methods: Amplified reference gene primers provided the basis for estimating nucleated cell counts. Data came from immunoSEQ multiplex PCR; TCRdb stores just in-frame clones and leaves some out. Clone size and the V and J calls come from that table; the DNA yielded D and trimming. Of 350,000 to 400,000 clones listed, about 88% were seen once; the top ten hold less than 1.5%. The entry originates in a study of blood T cell repertoires in COVID-19. Recruitment covered some 25 US areas and drew participants whose ages spanned roughly 18 to 100 years. Participants reported their clinical history, and cohort assignment relied on those reports. Donors in Cohort 3 counted as recovered after two negative PCRs, clearance, or symptom resolution. The V gene's germline CDR1 is SGHTA and CDR2 FQGTGA. The CDR3 covers 16 residues. After removal of 1 base from V and 10 bases from J, the junction contained 9 bases not matched to a gene.

The chain uses TRBV7-3 and TRBJ1-6; 8 nucleotides agree with TRBD1. Input material: PBMCs or T cells enriched from blood (not recorded which). The sequence derives from a young woman who had recovered from COVID-19. The CDR3 coding sequence is TGTGCCAGCAGCTTAAATATAGGGACAGGCTCATCACCCCTCCACTTT. As protein: CASSLNIGTGSSPLHF.